The entry below gives a single TCR beta chain sequence along with its context. Compared with germline, one end of the junction differs, possibly owing to a read error. This sample stems from a study of Graves' ophthalmopathy and Graves' hyperthyroidism. This CDR3 spans 17 amino acids. Germline assignment: CDR1 ENHRY and CDR2 SYGVKD. RNA transcripts served as template for amplifying TCR beta CDR3 sequences. An initial RT-PCR round employing HTBI primers preceded a second-round multiplex PCR. Each CDR3 protein is one row after TCRdb ran MiXCR on the multiplex PCR reads. The sample contains about 390,000 distinct CDR3 sequences, roughly 17% of which appear only once.

The sequence derives from an adult woman with stable Graves' hyperthyroidism. V and J are TRBV10-3 and TRBJ2-5; 10 nucleotides align to TRBD2. Sequenced: peripheral blood. CDR3 in amino acids: CATSDLQASGGQETQYF. For the CDR3, the DNA is TGTGCCACCAGTGATTTGCAGGCTAGCGGGGGCCAAGAGACCCAGTACTTC.